The rows below give T cell receptor beta chains drawn from one sample of a study of shared clonotypes between healthy human individuals. Assay: immunoSEQ multiplex PCR; the TCRdb copy retains only in-frame clones and omits some. The data contain approximately 720,000 clones, 92% of them singletons. Material: naive CD8+ T cells sorted from blood. Receptors were obtained from a young man in good health. The CDR3 runs from the conserved cysteine through the conserved F or W. Not every row has a clone size; where given, it reads once, few, many or a size class.

CDR3 protein	V gene	clone size
CASSLDSIEAFF	TRBV7-9	NA
CASSDGTETQYF	TRBV2	NA
CAISERMGLAGREQYF	TRBV10-3	NA
CASSEIGRGYEQYF	TRBV10-1	NA
CASSIRDRPYEQYF	TRBV6-1	NA
CASTPGLAGVNEQFF	TRBV19	NA
CASSFRAGGLGLDTQYF	TRBV11-2	NA
CASSLGPGLINQPQHF	TRBV28	NA
CASSYSGFWGEGYTF	TRBV6-5	NA
CASSFQRADTQYF	TRBV5-4	NA
CASSFRQAYEQYF	TRBV7-9	NA
CASSLSGVPNEQFF	TRBV5-6	NA
CASSYVSGTGELFF	TRBV6-5	NA
CASSQTSELYNEQFF	TRBV7-6	NA
CASSFKGWNEQFF	TRBV27	once
CASSYLAGGLETQYF	TRBV6-5	NA
CASSITGGGETQYF	TRBV19	NA
CASRDRQGNQPQHF	TRBV2	NA
CASSSSRVGSTEAFF	TRBV4-3	NA
CASTIGVSSYNEQFF	TRBV19	NA